This T cell receptor beta chain was observed in a study of T cells after yellow fever vaccination. The CDR3 has 13 amino acids. From germline, CDR1 is DFQATT and CDR2 SNEGSKA (reference sequence). Trimming pared 3 bases from V and 2 bases from J, leaving 11 bases between. They built TCR cDNA with 5'RACE template switching, a step that put in a universal primer site and UMIs. TCRdb fed the 5' RACE reads into MiXCR, producing one record per CDR3 protein. In the table there are approximately 150,000 distinct CDR3 sequences, 5.5% to 8% of which are singletons. The receptor comes from a man aged 18 to 30 who received the YFV17D yellow fever vaccine. The sequences come from CD4+ T cells sorted from PBMCs, collected on the day of the first yellow fever vaccination. The genes are TRBV20-1 and TRBJ2-7, with unresolved D. CDR3 region: CSARAASTYEQYF. DNA of the CDR3: TGCAGTGCTAGGGCAGCTTCGACCTACGAGCAGTACTTC.